These 29 T cell receptor beta chains share one sample of origin, sequenced in a study of technical replicates of blood from several donors. Clones were sequenced by immunoSEQ multiplex PCR, and TCRdb holds only the in-frame ones, with some missing. The sample has approximately 64,000 clones; roughly 86% are singletons. Sequencing was carried out using PBMCs. These receptors were obtained from a human donor in good health. Some clones in this sample may be carry-over from other donors' samples.

The CDR3: CAIGTGLGETQYF. CDR3 in DNA: TGTGCCATCGGCACAGGGCTGGGCGAGACCCAGTACTTC. The V gene is TRBV10-3, the J gene TRBJ2-5; D is perhaps TRBD1 (6 bases). Germline V lookup: CDR1 ENHRY, CDR2 SYGVKD. The V end lost 8 bases, the J end lost 5 bases, and 15 bases lay between the germline ends. The CDR3 consists of 13 residues.

This rearrangement joins TRBV4-1 to TRBJ2-1, with a possible D match to TRBD2 (6 bases). Germline V gene sequence: CDR1 MGHRA, CDR2 YSYEKL. The CDR3 extends over 19 amino acids. V gave up 3 bases and J gave up 2 bases, with 23 bases separating them. The CDR3 is CASSHPTGASAPAYNEQFF. The CDR3 DNA reads TGCGCCAGCAGCCACCCTACTGGGGCTAGCGCCCCCGCCTACAATGAGCAGTTCTTC.

The chain is built from TRBV14 and TRBJ1-2; 7 nucleotides match TRBD1. The V gene's germline CDR1 is SGHDN and CDR2 FVKESK. CDR3 length equals 19 residues. Trimming removed 4 bases from V and 3 bases from J; junction bases left unmatched: 20. The CDR3 reads CASSPRSGLAGGRHYGYTF. The CDR3 bases are TGTGCCAGCAGCCCTAGGAGTGGTCTTGCAGGGGGAAGGCACTATGGCTACACCTTC.

This rearrangement joins TRBV5-1 to TRBJ1-1, with TRBD1 as a possible D gene (6 bases). CDR3 size: 15 residues. Germline CDR1 and CDR2: SGHRS and YFSETQ. V was pared by 4 bases and J by 1 base, with 14 bases between. For the CDR3, the DNA is TGCGCCAGCAGCGCCAGACAGGAAAAGAACACTGAAGCTTTCTTT. This encodes CASSARQEKNTEAFF.

This rearrangement joins TRBV4-1 to TRBJ2-3; 11 bases agree with TRBD2. Trimming at V came to 4 bases and at J to 0 bases, leaving 0 bases not matched to a gene. Germline-derived CDR1 and CDR2 are MGHRA and YSYEKL. This CDR3 has 15 residues. CDR3 amino acids: CASSRLAGSTDTQYF. The CDR3 DNA reads TGCGCCAGCAGCCGACTAGCGGGGAGCACAGATACGCAGTATTTT.

The chain uses TRBV18 and TRBJ2-7, with a weak D call TRBD1 (6 bases). The CDR3 covers 16 residues. V was shortened by 0 bases and J by 2 bases, with 14 bases between the two germline ends. Per the germline V gene, CDR1 is KGHSH and CDR2 is LQKENI. CDR3 amino acids: CASSPPWTVIPYEQYF. The CDR3, as DNA: TGTGCCAGCTCACCACCTTGGACAGTCATACCCTACGAGCAGTACTTC.

J is TRBJ1-5 and V is TRBV6-6, with TRBD1 identical over 8 bases. The CDR3 is 16 residues long. From germline, CDR1 is MNHNY and CDR2 SVGAGI (reference sequence). J gave up 2 bases and V 6 bases, and 9 bases lay outside the gene matches. CDR3 coding DNA: TGTGCCAGCAGCCACGACGACAGGGGCGGCAATCAGCCCCAGCATTTT. This encodes CASSHDDRGGNQPQHF.

This clone was seen only a few times. CDR3 DNA sequence: TGTGCCAGTAGTCCCGTCTTGGGCTATAGCAATCAGCCCCAGCATTTT. Translation: CASSPVLGYSNQPQHF. The chain carries TRBV19 and TRBJ1-5, with D hard to call. The V gene lost 5 bases and the J gene lost 0 bases, with 14 bases spanning the gap. CDR3 size: 16 residues. Germline-derived CDR1 and CDR2 are LNHDA and SQIVND (reference sequence).

This chain uses TRBV6-5 with TRBJ2-2; 9 bases are a match to TRBD1. Unmatched junction bases numbered 3, after V lost 6 bases and J lost 1 base. The CDR3 is 15 amino acids. Germline CDR1 is MNHEY and CDR2 is SVGAGI. CDR3 nucleotides: TGTGCCAGCAGAGGGACAGGGCGGAACACCGGGGAGCTGTTTTTT. Its protein is CASRGTGRNTGELFF.

The chain combines TRBV7-9 with TRBJ1-1; maybe TRBD1 (6 bases). The V gene lost 4 bases and the J gene lost 8 bases, with 8 bases spanning the gap. The germline V gene has CDR1 SEHNR and CDR2 FQNEAQ (reference sequence). This CDR3 contains 11 residues. The CDR3 protein is CASSSDREAFF. CDR3 sequence (DNA): TGTGCCAGCAGCTCGGACAGAGAAGCTTTCTTT.

The rearrangement joins TRBV13 to TRBJ1-3, with TRBD1 identical over 9 bases. The CDR3 sequence is 16 residues long. The J segment lost 3 bases and the V segment lost 1 base, leaving 4 bases of the junction unmatched. Looked up from germline, CDR1 is PRHDT and CDR2 is FYEKMQ (reference sequence). CDR3 amino acids: CASSLDGTGHGNTIYF. Here the CDR3 DNA reads TGTGCCAGCAGCTTAGATGGGACAGGGCATGGAAACACCATATATTTT.

This clone has a handful of counts. J is TRBJ2-1 and V is TRBV10-3, with 14 bases lining up with TRBD2. With 10 bases clipped from V and 5 bases from J, the junction kept 7 bases outside the gene matches. There are 15 residues in the CDR3. CDR1 is ENHRY, CDR2 SYGVKD, per germline. The CDR3 DNA reads as TGTGCCACAAGGACTAGCGGGAGGCATGACAATGAGCAGTTCTTC. Protein sequence: CATRTSGRHDNEQFF.

The chain recombines TRBV6-1 with TRBJ2-7; 7 bases match TRBD1. V was pared by 4 bases and J by 3 bases, with 6 bases of the junction left unmatched. The CDR3 sequence is 14 residues long. Germline V gene data show CDR1 as MNHNS and CDR2 as SASEGT. CDR3 DNA: TGTGCCAGCAGTGTAGGGGACAGCCACTACGAGCAGTACTTC. This sequence encodes CASSVGDSHYEQYF.

The rearrangement joins TRBV5-4 to TRBJ2-7; TRBD1 matches 7 bases. This CDR3 has 14 amino acids. The junction had 5 bases not matched to a gene; V was cut back by 3 bases and J by 2 bases. The germline gives CDR1 SGHNT, CDR2 YYREEE (reference sequence). CDR3 DNA: TGTGCCAGCAGCTCCAACAGGGGAGCCTACGAGCAGTACTTC. Residues: CASSSNRGAYEQYF.

The chain joins TRBV27 to TRBJ1-5; D unresolved. CDR1 MNHEY and CDR2 SMNVEV come from the germline V gene (reference sequence). The CDR3 length is 12 residues. Trimming took 4 bases from V and 11 from J, leaving 12 bases between them. CDR3 nucleotide sequence: TGTGCCAGCAGTTCTAAGCCTGGAGCCCAGCATTTT. Translation: CASSSKPGAQHF.

This sequence joins TRBV4-1 and TRBJ1-1, with D uncertain. The CDR3 runs 15 residues. Per the germline V gene, CDR1 is MGHRA and CDR2 is YSYEKL. V dropped 0 bases and J dropped 1 base, with 9 bases sitting between them. Written as DNA, the CDR3 is TGCGCCAGCAGCCAAGATCCGTATTCGAACACTGAAGCTTTCTTT. Its protein product is CASSQDPYSNTEAFF.

J is TRBJ2-2 and V is TRBV9; 9 nucleotides line up with TRBD1. V gave up 1 base and J gave up 6 bases; unmatched junction bases: 4. The CDR3 contains 15 residues. Looked up from germline, CDR1 is SGDLS and CDR2 is YYNGEE. In nucleotides, the CDR3 is TGTGCCAGCAGCGTATGGGGACAGGGCTCCGGGGAGCTGTTTTTT. It yields the protein CASSVWGQGSGELFF.

J is TRBJ1-2 and V is TRBV5-1, with 7 positions matching TRBD1. V shed 4 bases and J 2 bases; nucleotides not matched to a gene: 11. CDR1 is SGHRS, CDR2 YFSETQ, per germline. The CDR3 runs to 16 residues. The CDR3 coding sequence is TGCGCCAGCAGCCCCACAACCCCGGGACAGAACTATGGCTACACCTTC. This sequence encodes CASSPTTPGQNYGYTF.

The genes are TRBV6-5 and TRBJ1-2; 7 bases align to TRBD1. After removal of 2 bases from V and 6 bases from J, the junction contained 6 bases not matched to a gene. The V gene's germline CDR1 is MNHEY and CDR2 SVGAGI. This CDR3 has 14 residues. The CDR3 loop reads CASSYTHRGHGYTF. In DNA, the CDR3 is TGTGCCAGCAGTTACACACACAGGGGCCATGGCTACACCTTC.

This sequence joins TRBV6-5 and TRBJ2-3; D possibly corresponds to TRBD1 (6 bases). Germline CDR1 reads MNHEY; CDR2 reads SVGAGI. This CDR3 has 15 amino acids. Between the trimmed V and J ends, which lost 4 bases and 0 bases, there was a span of 11 bases. This chain's CDR3 is CASSSRTASTDTQYF. In nucleotides, the CDR3 is TGTGCCAGCAGTTCCCGGACAGCTAGCACAGATACGCAGTATTTT.

V gene TRBV11-2 combines with J gene TRBJ2-5; tentatively, D is TRBD2 (5 bases). The germline CDR1 and CDR2 sequences are SGHAT and FQNNGV. V was shortened by 5 bases and J by 5 bases, with 18 bases between the two germline ends. The CDR3 covers 15 residues. As DNA, the CDR3 is TGTGCCAGCAGCCCTCTGGGTGCTAGCAGGGAGACCCAGTACTTC. The encoded protein is CASSPLGASRETQYF.

The chain combines TRBV7-2 with TRBJ2-7; possibly TRBD2 for D (6 bases). V lost 7 bases, J lost 4 bases, and 17 bases lay in between. The CDR3 covers 14 residues. Per germline, CDR1 SGHTA and CDR2 FQGNSA. The CDR3 DNA reads TGTGCCAGCACCGGCGGGGCCGGCGATTACGAGCAGTACTTC. Protein sequence: CASTGGAGDYEQYF.

This clone turned up a few times. This sequence joins TRBV4-1 and TRBJ2-6, with D possibly TRBD2 on 7 matching bases. The CDR3 sequence is 18 residues long. Germline V CDR1 and CDR2: MGHRA, YSYEKL. Trimming removed 6 bases from V and 0 bases from J, with 18 bases in between. The CDR3: CASRATGGGLSGANVLTF. The CDR3 DNA reads TGCGCCAGCAGGGCAACGGGGGGCGGCCTCTCTGGGGCCAACGTCCTGACTTTC.

The V call is TRBV7-8, the J call TRBJ1-1; possibly TRBD1 for D (5 bases). There are 12 residues in the CDR3. With 1 base removed from V and 14 bases from J, the gap between germline ends came to 14 bases. The germline CDR1 and CDR2 sequences are SGHVS and FQNEAQ. The CDR3 region is CASSLVTGKKFF. The CDR3 nucleotides read TGTGCCAGCAGCTTAGTAACAGGAAAGAAGTTCTTT.

V and J are TRBV6-6 and TRBJ2-1; 7 nucleotides agree with TRBD1. This CDR3 spans 16 amino acids. Germline values: CDR1 MNHNY, CDR2 SVGAGI (reference sequence). V lost 6 bases and J lost 8; bases outside the gene matches: 16. The CDR3 region has the DNA TGTGCCAGCAGACCCTACAGGGGCGGCCCCCCGGATGAGCAGTTCTTC. The encoded protein is CASRPYRGGPPDEQFF.

In its sample, this clone was seen a few times. The J gene is TRBJ1-6, the V gene TRBV7-9; D unclear. This CDR3 comprises 14 residues. Trimming stripped 5 bases from V and 10 bases from J, with 15 bases between. The V gene's germline CDR1 is SEHNR and CDR2 FQNEAQ (reference sequence). DNA of the CDR3: TGTGCCAGCAGCACAACCTTCCGGGAGTCACCCCTCCACTTT. It is translated as CASSTTFRESPLHF.

The V gene is TRBV5-4, the J gene TRBJ1-2; D gene unclear. V gave up 4 bases and J gave up 4 bases, with 11 bases separating them. In germline, CDR1 is SGHNT, CDR2 YYREEE (reference sequence). The CDR3 consists of 13 residues. This CDR3 is CASSDTASYGYTF. CDR3 DNA sequence: TGTGCCAGCAGCGATACAGCTTCCTATGGCTACACCTTC. The full variable domain, with the rest looked up from reference TRBV5-4 and TRBJ1-2, is ETGVTQSPTHLIKTRGQQVTLRCSSQSGHNTVSWYQQALGQGPQFIFQYYREEENGRGNFPPRFSGLQFPNYSSELNVNALELDDSALYLCASSDTASYGYTFGSGTRLTVV.

The chain employs TRBV11-3 and TRBJ2-7, with a possible D match to TRBD2 (5 bases). V lost 0 bases and J lost 7, with 13 bases in between. CDR1 SGHNT and CDR2 YENEEA come from the germline V gene. CDR3 size: 14 residues. The CDR3 here is CASSLDGRPGEQYF. As DNA, the CDR3 is TGTGCCAGCAGCTTAGACGGCAGGCCGGGGGAGCAGTACTTC.

This sequence joins TRBV30 and TRBJ2-1; D unresolved. The CDR3 extends over 14 amino acids. With 2 bases removed from V and 6 bases from J, the gap between germline ends came to 14 bases. Germline-derived CDR1 and CDR2 are GTSNPN and SVGIG (reference sequence). CDR3 coding DNA: TGTGCCTGGAGTCGGAGTAGGATCGGCAATGAGCAGTTCTTC. Amino acid sequence: CAWSRSRIGNEQFF.